Below are 25 T cell receptor beta chains sequenced from a single sample in a study of blood T cell repertoires in COVID-19. Clones were sequenced by immunoSEQ multiplex PCR, and TCRdb holds only the in-frame ones, with some missing. The top ten clones hold roughly 20% of a sample with about 180,000 clones, about nine tenths of them seen once. The material sequenced was peripheral blood. These receptors came from a man aged 65 to 79 with active or convalescent COVID-19.

V is TRBV19 and J is TRBJ2-4, with D perhaps matching TRBD1 (6 bases). The V end lost 3 bases, the J end lost 0 bases, and 12 bases lay between the germline ends. The CDR3 runs 16 residues. CDR1 is LNHDA, CDR2 SQIVND, per germline (reference sequence). CDR3 bases: TGTGCCAGTAGTATGGCAGGACAGCTAGCCAAAAACATTCAGTACTTC. Protein product: CASSMAGQLAKNIQYF.

V gene TRBV6-5 combines with J gene TRBJ2-3; 9 nucleotides agree with TRBD1. This CDR3 has 13 amino acids. Germline assignment: CDR1 MNHEY and CDR2 SVGAGI. Germline trimming cut 6 bases from V and 4 bases from J; bases unmatched to any gene: 2. The chain's CDR3 is CASRQGASDTQYF. The CDR3 coding sequence is TGTGCCAGCAGACAGGGGGCATCAGATACGCAGTATTTT.

V is TRBV6-2 or TRBV6-3 and J is TRBJ2-3; D ambiguous. The CDR3 covers 12 residues. With 6 bases removed from V and 6 bases from J, the gap between germline ends came to 10 bases. CDR1 is MNHEY and CDR2 is SVGEGT in the germline V gene. The CDR3 coding sequence is TGTGCCAGCAGCCAAACTTGGGATACGCAGTATTTT. Amino acid sequence: CASSQTWDTQYF.

This chain connects TRBV18 to TRBJ2-7; D might be TRBD2 (6 bases). Germline CDR1 reads KGHSH; CDR2 reads LQKENI. V lost 3 bases and J 2 bases, leaving 14 bases between the germline ends. The length of the CDR3 is 15 residues. The CDR3 loop is CASSPWEDSTYEQYF. CDR3 nucleotides: TGTGCCAGCTCACCTTGGGAGGACTCAACCTACGAGCAGTACTTC.

This chain uses TRBV5-1 with TRBJ2-7, with no clear D. Between the trimmed V and J ends, which lost 6 bases and 1 base, there was a span of 11 bases. There are 13 residues in the CDR3. Per germline, CDR1 SGHRS and CDR2 YFSETQ. CDR3 sequence (DNA): TGCGCCAGCAAACAAGACAATTCCTACGAGCAGTACTTC. It specifies CASKQDNSYEQYF.

This chain links TRBV2 with TRBJ2-1, with D perhaps TRBD1 (6 bases). V was pared by 3 bases and J by 6 bases, with 12 bases between. The CDR3 totals 14 residues. CDR1 is SNHLY, CDR2 FYNNEI, per germline. The CDR3 protein is CASSELARGNEQFF. The CDR3 DNA sequence: TGTGCCAGCAGTGAGTTGGCCAGGGGCAATGAGCAGTTCTTC.

The J gene is TRBJ1-6, the V gene TRBV7-9, with D possibly being TRBD1 (5 bases). The CDR3 spans 15 residues. Germline CDR1 SEHNR, CDR2 FQNEAQ (reference sequence). V was shortened by 1 base and J by 10 bases, with 14 bases between the two germline ends. CDR3 region: CASSLGRGDESPLHF. The DNA of the CDR3 is TGTGCCAGCAGCTTAGGCCGGGGGGATGAGTCACCCCTCCACTTT.

The chain joins TRBV7-2 to TRBJ2-4; D gene ambiguous. This CDR3 comprises 16 residues. CDR1 and CDR2 from the germline V gene are SGHTA and FQGNSA. Between the trimmed V and J ends, which lost 3 bases and 0 bases, there was a span of 12 bases. In nucleotides, the CDR3 is TGTGCCAGCAGCTTTGGGCACCAACTAGCCAAAAACATTCAGTACTTC. Translating it yields CASSFGHQLAKNIQYF.

The J gene is TRBJ2-7, the V gene TRBV6-2 or TRBV6-3, with 10 bases fitting TRBD2. From germline, CDR1 is MNHEY and CDR2 SVGEGT. The CDR3 is made up of 16 amino acids. V lost 4 bases to trimming and J lost 3 bases; unmatched junction nucleotides: 9. The CDR3 DNA sequence: TGTGCCAGCAGTTCGGCTACTAGCGGGGACTACTACGAGCAGTACTTC. This gives the protein CASSSATSGDYYEQYF.

V and J are TRBV7-9 and TRBJ2-1, with D unclear. V gave up 5 bases and J gave up 16 bases, with 18 bases separating them. This CDR3 is built from 12 residues. CDR1 SEHNR and CDR2 FQNEAQ come from the germline V gene (reference sequence). The CDR3 loop reads CASSRVGARGFF. The DNA for the CDR3 is TGTGCCAGCAGCCGAGTCGGAGCCCGTGGTTTCTTC.

The CDR3, as DNA: TGTGCCAGCAGCCACCAGCTAGTAGCCAAAAACATTCAGTACTTC. Protein product: CASSHQLVAKNIQYF. V is TRBV7-2 and J is TRBJ2-4; D is uncertain. Deletions cut 5 bases from V and 0 bases from J, with 11 bases between. Germline values: CDR1 SGHTA, CDR2 FQGNSA. The CDR3 runs 15 residues.

The chain links TRBV7-3 to TRBJ2-1, with 9 bases matching TRBD1. Trimming took 4 bases from V and 9 from J; bases not matched to a gene: 4. Germline CDR1 and CDR2: SGHTA and FQGTGA. The length of the CDR3 is 13 residues. This CDR3 reads CASSSDRGGEQFF. In DNA form, the CDR3 reads TGTGCCAGCAGCTCGGACAGGGGCGGTGAGCAGTTCTTC.

As DNA, the CDR3 is TGTGCCAGCAGTTTAGGGCCCCCGATAGAGAAGAGCGGGATTCGAGCCAAAAACATTCAGTACTTC. It encodes CASSLGPPIEKSGIRAKNIQYF. The genes are TRBV28 and TRBJ2-4, with 7 bases fitting TRBD2. This CDR3 contains 22 residues. V gave up 2 bases and J gave up 0 bases; unmatched junction bases: 22. Germline values: CDR1 MDHEN, CDR2 SYDVKM.

In regard to this clone: The same CDR3 also results from other DNA sequences found in this sample. This chain uses TRBV12-3 or TRBV12-4 with TRBJ1-5, with a possible D match to TRBD1 (6 bases). V lost 7 bases to trimming and J lost 4 bases, with 11 bases between them. There are 13 residues in the CDR3. The CDR3 region is CASTLQGNQPQHF. The CDR3 DNA sequence: TGTGCCAGCACCCTCCAGGGGAATCAGCCCCAGCATTTT.

The V gene is TRBV5-1, the J gene TRBJ2-2; tentatively, D is TRBD1 (5 bases). The V end was cut by 8 bases, the J end by 1 base, with 12 bases between. Germline V gives CDR1 SGHRS, CDR2 YFSETQ. This CDR3 contains 14 residues. CDR3 DNA sequence: TGCGCCAGTTGCATGCAGGGGAACACCGGGGAGCTGTTTTTT. Translated, it gives CASCMQGNTGELFF.

This clone was recorded only once. The chain carries TRBV5-1 and TRBJ2-7; TRBD2 matches at 9 bases. The junction had 4 bases not matched to a gene; V was cut back by 3 bases and J by 0 bases. The length of the CDR3 is 15 residues. Germline lookup yields CDR1 SGHRS and CDR2 YFSETQ. The DNA for the CDR3 is TGCGCCAGCAGCTCTCTAGCGGGGAGCTCCTACGAGCAGTACTTC. This gives the protein CASSSLAGSSYEQYF.

V gene TRBV6-1 combines with J gene TRBJ1-2; D perhaps matches TRBD1 (5 bases). Germline lookup yields CDR1 MNHNS and CDR2 SASEGT. The germline V and J ends were trimmed by 2 bases and 4 bases, with 8 bases remaining between them. This CDR3 is built from 13 residues. In nucleotides, the CDR3 is TGTGCCAGCAGTGAACAGGGAGGCTATGGCTACACCTTC. This gives the protein CASSEQGGYGYTF.

The CDR3 region has the DNA TGTGCCACCAGCAGAGATCTAACGATGAGTGAAAAACTGTTTTTT. Its translation is CATSRDLTMSEKLFF. The chain is built from TRBV15 and TRBJ1-4; no reliable D call. Germline loops: CDR1 LNHNV, CDR2 YYDKDF (reference sequence). The CDR3 extends over 15 amino acids. The germline V and J ends were trimmed by 0 bases and 7 bases, with 12 bases remaining between them.

Regarding this clone: Germline and junction disagree at one end, which may indicate a read error. This rearrangement joins TRBV7-9 to TRBJ1-2, with a weak D call TRBD1 (5 bases). Germline assignment: CDR1 SEHNR and CDR2 FQNEAQ (reference sequence). The CDR3 contains 15 residues. The CDR3 DNA reads TGTGCCAGCAGCACCCGCGGGACGGAGTTCTATGACTACACCTTC. This encodes CASSTRGTEFYDYTF.

This chain uses TRBV4-3 with TRBJ2-1; 8 bases are a match to TRBD1. The CDR3 is made up of 20 amino acids. Per the germline V gene, CDR1 is LGHNA and CDR2 is YSLEER. V was clipped by 1 base and J by 3 bases; unmatched bases: 17. For the CDR3, the DNA is TGCGCCAGCAGCCAAGTTGGCGTTTACATGGGGACAGGAAACTACAATGAGCAGTTCTTC. Residues: CASSQVGVYMGTGNYNEQFF.

The J gene is TRBJ1-1, the V gene TRBV6-5, with TRBD1 as a possible D gene (5 bases). The CDR3 length is 14 residues. Trimming removed 0 bases from V and 5 bases from J, with 10 bases in between. Germline values: CDR1 MNHEY, CDR2 SVGAGI. In DNA, the CDR3 is TGTGCCAGCAGTTACTCCCCCGGGGGGACTGAAGCTTTCTTT. Residues: CASSYSPGGTEAFF.

The chain has TRBV10-1 and TRBJ2-7, with a possible D match to TRBD1 (5 bases). CDR1 is WNHNN and CDR2 is SYGVQD in the germline V gene (reference sequence). CDR3 length: 12 amino acids. V lost 6 bases and J 7 bases, leaving 13 bases between the germline ends. The CDR3 DNA sequence: TGCGCCAGCAGCGGTAAGGGGCTGGAGCAGTACTTC. This translates into CASSGKGLEQYF.

The rearrangement joins TRBV6-2 or TRBV6-3 to TRBJ2-7; 7 bases line up with TRBD1. The J segment lost 6 bases and the V segment lost 5 bases, leaving 7 bases of the junction unmatched. This CDR3 spans 13 amino acids. The V gene's germline CDR1 is MNHEY and CDR2 SVGEGT. The CDR3 nucleotides read TGTGCCAGCAGTAAACCGACAGGGTCCGAGCAGTACTTC. The encoded protein is CASSKPTGSEQYF.

The rearrangement joins TRBV24-1 to TRBJ2-1; 12 nucleotides match TRBD1. The germline CDR1 and CDR2 sequences are KGHDR and SFDVKD. V shed 5 bases and J 14 bases; nucleotides not matched to a gene: 12. The CDR3 loop spans 15 amino acids. The CDR3 DNA is TGTGCCACCAGTGGGGAGGGACAGGGGGCGAGTGGAGAGTTCTTC. It codes for CATSGEGQGASGEFF.

The chain uses TRBV29-1 and TRBJ1-2; maybe TRBD1 (6 bases). The V end lost 6 bases, the J end lost 7 bases, and 15 bases lay between the germline ends. CDR1 and CDR2 (germline): SQVTM, ANQGSEA. The CDR3 loop spans 12 amino acids. For the CDR3, the DNA is TGCAGCGTACTGACAGGAACGGTTGGCTACACCTTC. Its protein product is CSVLTGTVGYTF.